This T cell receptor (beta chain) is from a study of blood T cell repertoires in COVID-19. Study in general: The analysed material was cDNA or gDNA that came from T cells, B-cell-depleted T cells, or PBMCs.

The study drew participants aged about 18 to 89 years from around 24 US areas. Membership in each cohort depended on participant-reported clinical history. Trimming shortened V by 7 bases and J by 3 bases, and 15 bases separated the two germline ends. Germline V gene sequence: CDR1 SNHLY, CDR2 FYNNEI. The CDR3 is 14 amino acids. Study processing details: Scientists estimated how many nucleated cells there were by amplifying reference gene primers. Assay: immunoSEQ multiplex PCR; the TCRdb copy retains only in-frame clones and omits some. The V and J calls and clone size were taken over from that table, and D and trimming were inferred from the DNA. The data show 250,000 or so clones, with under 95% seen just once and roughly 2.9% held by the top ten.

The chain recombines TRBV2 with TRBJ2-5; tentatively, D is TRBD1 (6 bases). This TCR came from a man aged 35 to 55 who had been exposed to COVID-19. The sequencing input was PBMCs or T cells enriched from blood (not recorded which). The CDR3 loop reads CASIAVGGEETQYF. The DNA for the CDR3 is TGTGCCAGCATCGCCGTAGGGGGAGAAGAGACCCAGTACTTC.